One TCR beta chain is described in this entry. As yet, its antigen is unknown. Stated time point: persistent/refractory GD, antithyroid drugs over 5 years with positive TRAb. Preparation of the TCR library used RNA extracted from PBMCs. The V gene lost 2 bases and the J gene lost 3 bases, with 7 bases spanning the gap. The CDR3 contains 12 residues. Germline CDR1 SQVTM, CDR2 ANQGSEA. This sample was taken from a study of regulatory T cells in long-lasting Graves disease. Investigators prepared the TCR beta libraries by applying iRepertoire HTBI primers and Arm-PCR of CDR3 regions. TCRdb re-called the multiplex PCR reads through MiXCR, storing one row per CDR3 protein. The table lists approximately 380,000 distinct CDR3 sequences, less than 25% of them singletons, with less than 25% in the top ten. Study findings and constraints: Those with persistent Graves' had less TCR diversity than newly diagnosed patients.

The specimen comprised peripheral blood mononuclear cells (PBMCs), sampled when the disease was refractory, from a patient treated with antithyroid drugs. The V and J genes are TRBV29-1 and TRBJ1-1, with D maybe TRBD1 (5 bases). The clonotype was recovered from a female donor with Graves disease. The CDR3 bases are TGCAGCGTTGAACAGGGATACACTGAAGCTTTCTTT. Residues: CSVEQGYTEAFF.